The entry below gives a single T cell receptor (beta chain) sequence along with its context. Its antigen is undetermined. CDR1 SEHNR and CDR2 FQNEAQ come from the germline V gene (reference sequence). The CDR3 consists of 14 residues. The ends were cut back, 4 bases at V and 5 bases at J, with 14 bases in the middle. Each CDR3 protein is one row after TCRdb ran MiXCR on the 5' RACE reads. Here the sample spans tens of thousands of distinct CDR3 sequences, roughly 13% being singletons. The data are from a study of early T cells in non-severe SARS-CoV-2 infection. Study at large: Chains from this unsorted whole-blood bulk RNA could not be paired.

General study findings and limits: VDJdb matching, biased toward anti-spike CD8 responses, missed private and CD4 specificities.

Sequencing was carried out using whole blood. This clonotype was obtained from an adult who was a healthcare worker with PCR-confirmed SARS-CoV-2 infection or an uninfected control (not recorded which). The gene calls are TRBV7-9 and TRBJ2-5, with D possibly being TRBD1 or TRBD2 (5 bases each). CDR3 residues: CASSSLGPGETQYF. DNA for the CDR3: TGTGCCAGCAGCTCCCTGGGGCCGGGGGAGACCCAGTACTTC.